The entry below gives a single T cell receptor beta chain sequence along with its context. Its target is unknown. The data belong to a study of T cell responses to AZD1222 COVID-19 vaccine. Study-wide points: A mostly white British donor set with more females was recruited, and clonal diversity was possibly underestimated. CD4 TCRs associated with vaccination spanned spike, dominating at 160-218 and 743-854.

The CDR3 totals 15 residues. V was trimmed by 5 bases and J by 0 bases, leaving 11 bases between them. Germline values: CDR1 MNHNY, CDR2 SVGAGI (reference sequence). Measured with immunoSEQ multiplex PCR; TCRdb has only the in-frame clones, and not every one. The sample has tens of thousands of clones, approximately 86% seen once. The sequencing here drew on peripheral blood, taken 28 days after the second AZD1222 dose. The chain combines TRBV6-6 with TRBJ2-1; unclear D gene. The clonotype was recovered from an adult who received the AZD1222 COVID-19 vaccine. CDR3 region: CASSAWLSSYNEQFF. The CDR3 DNA sequence: TGTGCCAGCAGTGCTTGGTTGAGCTCCTACAATGAGCAGTTCTTC.